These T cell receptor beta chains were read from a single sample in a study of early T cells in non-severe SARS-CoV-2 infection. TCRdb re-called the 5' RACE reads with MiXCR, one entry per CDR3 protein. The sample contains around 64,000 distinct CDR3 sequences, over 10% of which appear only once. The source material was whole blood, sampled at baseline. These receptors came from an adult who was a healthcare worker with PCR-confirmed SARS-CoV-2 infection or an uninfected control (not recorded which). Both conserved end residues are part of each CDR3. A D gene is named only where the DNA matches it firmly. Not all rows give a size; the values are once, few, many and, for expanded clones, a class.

CASSGRTGITGELFF	TGTGCCAGCAGCGGGAGGACAGGAATCACCGGGGAGCTGTTTTTT	.	few	TRBJ2-2	TRBV7-8
CASSVGGRSSYNEQFF	TGTGCCAGCAGCGTAGGTGGGAGGAGCTCCTACAATGAGCAGTTCTTC	.	many	TRBJ2-1	TRBV9
CASSLPPTGNEQFF	TGTGCCAGCAGTTTACCCCCTACAGGGAATGAGCAGTTCTTC	.	.	TRBJ2-1	TRBV6-2/TRBV6-3
CASSFFRAGEDTGELFF	TGCGCCAGCAGCTTTTTCCGAGCGGGAGAAGACACCGGGGAGCTGTTTTTT	TRBD2	.	TRBJ2-2	TRBV5-1
CASTSQGEERSPLHF	TGTGCCAGCACCTCACAGGGGGAGGAGCGGTCACCCCTCCACTTT	TRBD1	many	TRBJ1-6	TRBV6-5
CASSYGIAGETQYF	TGTGCCAGCAGTTACGGAATAGCGGGGGAGACCCAGTACTTC	TRBD2	.	TRBJ2-5	TRBV6-5
CASSPGTTLWEQYF	TGTGCCAGCAGTCCCGGGACAACTCTGTGGGAGCAGTACTTC	.	.	TRBJ2-7	TRBV27
CASTMGPNQPQHF	TGTGCCAGCACCATGGGGCCGAATCAGCCCCAGCATTTT	.	few	TRBJ1-5	TRBV28
CSWGQRDDEQFF	TGCAGCTGGGGGCAGCGAGACGATGAGCAGTTCTTC	.	few	TRBJ2-1	TRBV29-1
CASSYSTTSGDSTDTQYF	TGTGCCAGCAGTTACTCGACGACTAGCGGGGACAGCACAGATACGCAGTATTTT	TRBD2	few	TRBJ2-3	TRBV6-5
CASSDKAGEDTQYF	TGTGCCAGCAGTGATAAAGCGGGAGAAGATACGCAGTATTTT	TRBD2	many	TRBJ2-3	TRBV6-4
CAWSVTRTLQDTQYF	TGTGCCTGGAGTGTAACGAGAACCCTCCAAGATACGCAGTATTTT	.	many	TRBJ2-3	TRBV30
CASGSAKKSYNEQFF	TGTGCCAGCGGCTCGGCGAAGAAGTCCTACAATGAGCAGTTCTTC	.	.	TRBJ2-1	TRBV27
CASSLDGYTF	TGTGCCAGCAGCCTAGACGGCTACACCTTC	.	many	TRBJ1-2	TRBV7-9
CASRAGLAGGENTGELFF	TGTGCCAGCAGGGCGGGACTAGCGGGGGGAGAGAACACCGGGGAGCTGTTTTTT	TRBD2	few	TRBJ2-2	TRBV7-2
CASSFSSYEQYF	TGTGCCAGCAGCTTCTCGAGCTACGAGCAGTACTTC	.	few	TRBJ2-7	TRBV11-2
CASSYDGTSNQPQHF	TGTGCCAGCAGTTACGACGGGACAAGCAATCAGCCCCAGCATTTT	.	.	TRBJ1-5	TRBV6-5
CASSPLNYGYTF	TGTGCCAGCAGTCCCCTTAACTATGGCTACACCTTC	.	.	TRBJ1-2	TRBV28
CARSSQGAAGELFF	TGTGCCAGAAGTTCACAGGGGGCGGCCGGGGAGCTGTTTTTT	TRBD1	.	TRBJ2-2	TRBV12-3/TRBV12-4
CASSYTSQGPDTQYF	TGTGCCAGCAGTTACACCAGCCAGGGTCCAGATACGCAGTATTTT	.	.	TRBJ2-3	TRBV6-2/TRBV6-3
CASRQSGQPYEQYF	TGTGCCAGCAGGCAGTCCGGACAGCCCTACGAGCAGTACTTC	.	.	TRBJ2-7	TRBV27
CSVAGLAGGRETQYF	TGCAGCGTTGCGGGACTAGCGGGAGGAAGGGAGACCCAGTACTTC	TRBD2	.	TRBJ2-5	TRBV29-1
CASHGRENRDTQYF	TGTGCCAGTCACGGGCGGGAGAATAGAGATACGCAGTATTTT	TRBD2	many	TRBJ2-3	TRBV5-4
CASSLAIRANTGELFF	TGCGCCAGCAGCTTGGCCATCCGGGCCAACACCGGGGAGCTGTTTTTT	.	many	TRBJ2-2	TRBV5-1
CASSYDGNSPLHF	TGTGCCAGCAGCTACGACGGTAATTCACCCCTCCACTTT	.	few	TRBJ1-6	TRBV7-9
CASSPRQGKATEAFF	TGTGCCAGCAGCCCCAGACAGGGGAAGGCCACTGAAGCTTTCTTT	TRBD1	.	TRBJ1-1	TRBV7-6
CASSFNIGGGDGEQYF	TGTGCCAGCAGCTTTAATATCGGAGGGGGCGACGGCGAGCAGTACTTC	.	few	TRBJ2-7	TRBV7-9
CATRMVVGAREKLFF	TGTGCCACCAGAATGGTTGTGGGGGCCCGTGAAAAACTGTTTTTT	.	.	TRBJ1-4	TRBV19
CASSSRLGGYEGETQYF	TGTGCCAGCAGCTCACGGTTAGGCGGCTACGAGGGAGAGACCCAGTACTTC	.	few	TRBJ2-5	TRBV11-2
CASSVGQGAGTQYF	TGTGCCAGCAGTGTGGGACAGGGGGCAGGGACCCAGTACTTC	TRBD1	few	TRBJ2-5	TRBV28
CASSSGLTYEQYF	TGTGCCAGCAGCTCGGGACTTACCTACGAGCAGTACTTC	.	few	TRBJ2-7	TRBV7-6
CASSLHYTYNEQFF	TGTGCCAGCAGCTTACACTACACCTACAATGAGCAGTTCTTC	.	few	TRBJ2-1	TRBV7-6
CASRDSRMGSGGNTIYF	TGTGCCAGCAGGGACTCGAGGATGGGGTCGGGGGGAAACACCATATATTTT	.	.	TRBJ1-3	TRBV12-3/TRBV12-4
CSARRVEEQYF	TGCAGTGCTAGGCGGGTTGAAGAGCAGTACTTC	.	few	TRBJ2-7	TRBV20-1
CASGGGQAGGNTIYF	TGTGCTAGTGGGGGAGGACAGGCCGGTGGAAACACCATATATTTT	TRBD1	many	TRBJ1-3	TRBV12-5
CASSIGTGQGNEQFF	TGTGCCAGCAGCATAGGTACTGGACAGGGGAATGAGCAGTTCTTC	TRBD1	.	TRBJ2-1	TRBV7-9
CASSFWTGEYEQYF	TGTGCCAGCAGTTTTTGGACAGGGGAATACGAGCAGTACTTC	TRBD1	many	TRBJ2-7	TRBV28
CASSAAGTSVYEQYF	TGTGCCAGCAGTGCCGCCGGGACTAGCGTCTACGAGCAGTACTTC	TRBD2	.	TRBJ2-7	TRBV12-3/TRBV12-4
CASSDTGGTDTQYF	TGTGCCAGCAGTGACACGGGGGGGACAGATACGCAGTATTTT	TRBD2	few	TRBJ2-3	TRBV6-4
CASSLAQKGGELFF	TGTGCCAGCAGTTTAGCGCAAAAAGGCGGGGAGCTGTTTTTT	.	.	TRBJ2-2	TRBV12-3/TRBV12-4
CASRGTGGVTGELFF	TGTGCCAGCAGGGGGACAGGGGGCGTCACCGGGGAGCTGTTTTTT	TRBD1	.	TRBJ2-2	TRBV12-3/TRBV12-4
CASSPTGLTEKLFF	TGTGCCAGCAGTCCTACAGGGTTAACCGAAAAACTGTTTTTT	.	.	TRBJ1-4	TRBV28
CASNSRIHPSGENEQYF	TGTGCCAGCAACTCCAGAATTCATCCTAGCGGGGAGAACGAGCAGTACTTC	.	few	TRBJ2-7	TRBV21-1
CSVTGALNTEAFF	TGCAGCGTGACAGGCGCCTTAAACACTGAAGCTTTCTTT	.	.	TRBJ1-1	TRBV29-1
CASSPGLAGEQYF	TGTGCCAGCTCCCCGGGACTAGCGGGAGAGCAGTACTTC	TRBD2	few	TRBJ2-7	TRBV2